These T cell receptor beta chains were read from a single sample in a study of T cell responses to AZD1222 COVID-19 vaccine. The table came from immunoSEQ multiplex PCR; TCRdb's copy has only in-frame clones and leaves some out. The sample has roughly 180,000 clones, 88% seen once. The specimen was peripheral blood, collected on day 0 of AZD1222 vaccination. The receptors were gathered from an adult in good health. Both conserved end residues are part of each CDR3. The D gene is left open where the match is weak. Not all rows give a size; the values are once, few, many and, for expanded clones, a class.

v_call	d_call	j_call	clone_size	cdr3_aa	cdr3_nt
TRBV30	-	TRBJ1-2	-	CAWSPLVGTNYGYTF	TGTGCCTGGAGTCCCCTGGTGGGGACTAACTATGGCTACACCTTC
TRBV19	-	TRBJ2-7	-	CASSKQGPRGTYEQYF	TGTGCCAGTAGTAAACAAGGCCCGAGAGGGACCTACGAGCAGTACTTC
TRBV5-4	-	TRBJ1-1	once	CASSLAFQEAFF	TGTGCCAGCAGCTTGGCCTTTCAAGAAGCTTTCTTT
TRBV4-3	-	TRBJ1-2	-	CASSQAAHSSGGLDYGYTF	TGCGCCAGCAGCCAAGCGGCCCACTCATCTGGGGGTTTGGACTATGGCTACACCTTC
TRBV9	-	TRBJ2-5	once	CASSVDGAETQYF	TGTGCCAGCAGCGTAGATGGCGCTGAGACCCAGTACTTC
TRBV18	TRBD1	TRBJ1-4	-	CASSPPRQGAIGLLFF	TGTGCCAGCTCACCCCCCCGACAGGGGGCAATCGGTCTGTTGTTTTTT
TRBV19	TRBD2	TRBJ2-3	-	CASSILTSGTGDTQYF	TGTGCCAGTAGTATCTTGACTAGCGGGACGGGAGATACGCAGTATTTT
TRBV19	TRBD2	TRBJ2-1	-	CASSILTSGLNEQFF	TGTGCCAGTAGTATATTAACTAGCGGCCTGAATGAGCAGTTCTTC
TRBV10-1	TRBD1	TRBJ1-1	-	CASSESRQGRQNTEAFF	TGCGCCAGCAGTGAGTCAAGACAGGGTAGACAGAACACTGAAGCTTTCTTT
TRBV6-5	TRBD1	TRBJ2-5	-	CASSYRTGETQYF	TGTGCCAGCAGTTATAGGACAGGGGAGACCCAGTACTTC
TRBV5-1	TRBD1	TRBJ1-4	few	CASSSRTGNNEKLFF	TGCGCCAGCAGCTCGAGGACAGGGAATAATGAAAAACTGTTTTTT
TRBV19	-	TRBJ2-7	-	CASSILVGRGNEQYF	TGTGCCAGTAGTATCCTAGTAGGCCGGGGCAACGAGCAGTACTTC
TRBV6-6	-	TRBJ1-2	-	CASSYQGQRPTYGYTF	TGTGCCAGCAGTTACCAAGGACAGCGACCAACCTATGGCTACACCTTC
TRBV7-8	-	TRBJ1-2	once	CASSPADGYTF	TGTGCCAGCAGCCCCGCCGATGGCTACACCTTC
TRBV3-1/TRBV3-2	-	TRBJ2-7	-	CASSQNLEQYF	TGTGCCAGCAGCCAAAATCTGGAGCAGTACTTC
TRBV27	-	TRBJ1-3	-	CASSLGGRGGNTIYF	TGTGCCAGCAGTTTAGGGGGGCGCGGTGGAAACACCATATATTTT
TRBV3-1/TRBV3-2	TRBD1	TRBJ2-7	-	CASSQGGSAGGYEQYF	TGTGCCAGCAGCCAAGGGGGCTCGGCAGGGGGCTACGAGCAGTACTTC
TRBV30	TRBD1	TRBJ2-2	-	CAWRAGTGDTGELFF	TGTGCCTGGAGGGCCGGGACAGGGGACACCGGGGAGCTGTTTTTT
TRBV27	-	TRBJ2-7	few	CASKRGTNEQYF	TGTGCCAGCAAGAGGGGGACTAACGAGCAGTACTTC
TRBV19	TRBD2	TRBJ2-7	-	CASSTLGGSSYEQYF	TGTGCCAGTAGTACCCTCGGGGGGTCCTCCTACGAGCAGTACTTC
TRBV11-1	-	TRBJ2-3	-	CASSRADTQYF	TGTGCCAGCAGTAGAGCAGATACGCAGTATTTT
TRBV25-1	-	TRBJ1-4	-	CASSKQGGIEKLFF	TGTGCCAGCAGTAAACAGGGAGGGATTGAAAAACTGTTTTTT
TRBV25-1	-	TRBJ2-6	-	CASSFNRYSSGANVLTF	TGTGCCAGCAGTTTTAACAGGTACTCCTCTGGGGCCAACGTCCTGACTTTC
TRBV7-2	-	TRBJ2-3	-	CASSLGSGVTDTQYF	TGTGCCAGCAGCCTAGGATCGGGAGTCACAGATACGCAGTATTTT
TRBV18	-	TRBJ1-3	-	CASSPTGAGNTIYF	TGTGCCAGCTCACCAACGGGGGCTGGAAACACCATATATTTT
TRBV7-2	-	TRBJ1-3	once	CASRQGGNTIYF	TGTGCCAGCAGACAGGGTGGAAACACCATATATTTT
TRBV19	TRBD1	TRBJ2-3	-	CASSPDRGRLDTQYF	TGTGCCAGTAGTCCAGACAGGGGGCGCTTAGATACGCAGTATTTT
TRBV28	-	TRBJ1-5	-	CASRGRLGQPQHF	TGTGCCAGCAGGGGCAGGTTAGGACAGCCCCAGCATTTT
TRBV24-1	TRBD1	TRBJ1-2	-	CATSKSSGQGVSGYTF	TGTGCCACCAGTAAGAGTTCGGGACAGGGGGTGAGTGGCTACACCTTC
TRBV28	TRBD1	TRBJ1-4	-	CASRKTGTGNEKLFF	TGTGCCAGCAGAAAAACCGGGACAGGAAATGAAAAACTGTTTTTT
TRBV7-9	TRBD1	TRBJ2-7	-	CASSVQGAGEQYF	TGTGCCAGCAGCGTACAGGGGGCAGGCGAGCAGTACTTC
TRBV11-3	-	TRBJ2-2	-	CASSSSWGELFF	TGTGCCAGCAGCTCCTCCTGGGGGGAGCTGTTTTTT
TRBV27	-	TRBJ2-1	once	CASSLSQGNNEQFF	TGTGCCAGCAGTTTATCACAGGGAAACAATGAGCAGTTCTTC
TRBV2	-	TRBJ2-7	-	CASSRRGSHPYEQYF	TGTGCCAGCAGTCGTAGGGGCTCCCATCCCTACGAGCAGTACTTC
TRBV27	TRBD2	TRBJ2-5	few	CASSSTGTRAQPQETQYF	TGTGCCAGCAGTTCAACCGGGACTAGGGCGCAACCACAAGAGACCCAGTACTTC
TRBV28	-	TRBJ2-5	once	CASSPWETQYF	TGTGCCAGCAGTCCATGGGAGACCCAGTACTTC
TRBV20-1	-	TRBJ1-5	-	CSANEGYQPQHF	TGCAGTGCTAATGAGGGATATCAGCCCCAGCATTTT
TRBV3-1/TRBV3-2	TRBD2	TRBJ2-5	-	CASSPGWGGETQYF	TGTGCCAGCAGCCCCGGGTGGGGGGGAGAGACCCAGTACTTC
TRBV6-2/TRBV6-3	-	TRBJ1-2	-	CASSYTAFYGYTF	TGTGCCAGCAGTTATACAGCCTTCTATGGCTACACCTTC
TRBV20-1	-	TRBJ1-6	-	CSAVGDSPLHF	TGCAGTGCTGTCGGGGATTCACCCCTCCACTTT
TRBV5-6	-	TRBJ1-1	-	CASSFSNTEAFF	TGTGCCAGCAGCTTCAGCAACACTGAAGCTTTCTTT
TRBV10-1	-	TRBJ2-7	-	CASSERGADEQYF	TGCGCCAGCAGTGAGAGGGGAGCGGACGAGCAGTACTTC
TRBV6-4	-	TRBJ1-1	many	CASSDSGNTEAFF	TGTGCCAGCAGTGACTCAGGGAACACTGAAGCTTTCTTT
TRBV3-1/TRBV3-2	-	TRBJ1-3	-	CASSQDFFSGNTIYF	TGTGCCAGCAGCCAAGATTTTTTCTCTGGAAACACCATATATTTT
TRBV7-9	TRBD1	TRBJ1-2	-	CASSVGTGGGYGYTF	TGTGCCAGCAGCGTGGGGACAGGGGGCGGGTATGGCTACACCTTC
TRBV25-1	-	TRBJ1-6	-	CASSEMWEDEIGSPLHF	TGTGCCAGCAGTGAAATGTGGGAGGATGAGATTGGTTCACCCCTCCACTTT
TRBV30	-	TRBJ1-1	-	CAWSGSGHPNTEAFF	TGTGCCTGGAGCGGATCTGGGCACCCGAACACTGAAGCTTTCTTT
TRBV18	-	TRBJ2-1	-	CASSYKDRIGNEQFF	TGTGCCAGCTCCTACAAGGACCGAATTGGCAATGAGCAGTTCTTC
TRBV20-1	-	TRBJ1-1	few	CSAPGPNF	TGCAGTGCTCCCGGACCGAACTTT
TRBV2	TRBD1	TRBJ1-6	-	CASERQGSNSPLHF	TGTGCCAGCGAACGACAGGGTAGTAATTCACCCCTCCACTTT
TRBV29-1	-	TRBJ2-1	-	CSVEGTGKGSYNEQFF	TGCAGCGTTGAAGGGACGGGGAAGGGTTCTTACAATGAGCAGTTCTTC
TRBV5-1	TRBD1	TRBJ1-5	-	CASSLTGDNQPQHF	TGCGCCAGCAGCTTGACAGGGGACAATCAGCCCCAGCATTTT
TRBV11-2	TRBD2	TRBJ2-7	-	CASSSGLAGAYEQYF	TGTGCCAGCAGCTCAGGACTAGCGGGAGCCTACGAGCAGTACTTC
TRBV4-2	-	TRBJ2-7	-	CASSQDRAGSYEQYF	TGTGCCAGCAGCCAAGATCGGGCCGGCTCCTACGAGCAGTACTTC
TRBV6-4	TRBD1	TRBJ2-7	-	CASFCGTGDRRPYEQYF	TGTGCCAGCTTCTGTGGGACTGGGGACAGGAGGCCCTACGAGCAGTACTTC
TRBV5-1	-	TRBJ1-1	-	CASSLNLGDTEAFF	TGCGCCAGCAGCTTGAACCTGGGGGACACTGAAGCTTTCTTT
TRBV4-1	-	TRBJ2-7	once	CASSQVIGPPEQYF	TGCGCCAGCAGCCAAGTGATAGGACCACCTGAGCAGTACTTC
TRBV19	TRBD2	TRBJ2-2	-	CASSGTSSTGELFF	TGTGCCAGTAGTGGGACTAGTAGCACCGGGGAGCTGTTTTTT
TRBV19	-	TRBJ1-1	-	CASSSPGRVNTEAFF	TGTGCCAGTAGTTCCCCAGGCAGGGTGAACACTGAAGCTTTCTTT
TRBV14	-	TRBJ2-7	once	CASSQGRESEQYF	TGTGCCAGCAGCCAGGGGCGGGAATCTGAGCAGTACTTC